This T cell receptor (beta chain) stems from a study of cytomegalovirus exposure and HLA in healthy donors. Study-level information: The 120 validation repertoires, a later analysis reported, used the same platform as the approximately 670 repertoires from the first cohort. Overall study findings and caveats: There were some public TCRs occurring in many donors, but most TCR sequences were rare. Cytomegalovirus status was reportedly diagnosed by the classifier with high specificity and sensitivity.

Germline lookup yields CDR1 SGHVS and CDR2 FQNEAQ. Deletions cut 1 base from V and 9 bases from J, with 13 bases between. This CDR3 contains 14 residues. In the case of this clone: The antigen is undetermined.

Clones were read by immunoSEQ multiplex PCR, and TCRdb kept only the in-frame ones, dropping some. The sample records about 98,000 clones, about 90% being singletons. The chain combines TRBV7-8 with TRBJ2-1; D is possibly TRBD2 (7 bases). The receptor's source is a man aged 18 to 30 in good health and CMV-seropositive. The source material was PBMCs. CDR3 DNA sequence: TGTGCCAGCAGCTTAGGGGGGGGCCAGAGTGAGCAGTTCTTC. It specifies CASSLGGGQSEQFF.